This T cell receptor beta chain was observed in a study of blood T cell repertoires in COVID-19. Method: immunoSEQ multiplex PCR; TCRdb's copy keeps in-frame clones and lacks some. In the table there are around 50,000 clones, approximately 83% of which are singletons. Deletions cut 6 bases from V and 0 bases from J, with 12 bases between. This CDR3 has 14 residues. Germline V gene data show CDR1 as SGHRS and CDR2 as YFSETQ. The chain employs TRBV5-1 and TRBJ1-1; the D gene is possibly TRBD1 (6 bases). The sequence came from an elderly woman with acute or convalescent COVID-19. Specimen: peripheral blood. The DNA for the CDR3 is TGCGCCAGCACCGGACAGAGCCTGAACACTGAAGCTTTCTTT. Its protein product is CASTGQSLNTEAFF.